The next 3 T cell receptor beta chains were all read from a single sample in a study of identical twins. A single record per CDR3 protein comes from TCRdb applying MiXCR to the 5' RACE reads. Of about 290,000 distinct CDR3 sequences in the sample, roughly 10% were seen once. These data were also filed under a second study, of yellow fever vaccine responses in identical twins.

The source material was CD8+ T cells sorted from blood. Receptors originate from a woman between 18 and 30 years old in good health.

The chain links TRBV30 to TRBJ2-1; weak D call: TRBD2 (6 bases). The CDR3 sequence is 13 residues long. The V gene's germline CDR1 is GTSNPN and CDR2 SVGIG (reference sequence). The CDR3 DNA is TGTGCTGTGGAGGGGTTCTCCTACAATGAGCAGTTCTTC. This translates into CAVEGFSYNEQFF.

The chain employs TRBV11-2 and TRBJ2-3; D is ambiguous. Germline V CDR1 and CDR2: SGHAT, FQNNGV. V was shortened by 5 bases and J by 3 bases, with 12 bases between the two germline ends. CDR3 size: 14 residues. The DNA for the CDR3 is TGTGCCAGCAGCCCAGAGGAGATGACAGATACGCAGTATTTT. Translated, it gives CASSPEEMTDTQYF.

This clonotype was found many times. The chain has TRBV29-1 and TRBJ2-3; 7 bases agree with TRBD2. Germline trimming cut 7 bases from V and 6 bases from J; bases unmatched to any gene: 10. Per the germline V gene, CDR1 is SQVTM and CDR2 is ANQGSEA. The CDR3 runs to 13 residues. The CDR3 sequence is CSGLQGLTDTQYF. For the CDR3, the DNA is TGCAGCGGCCTCCAGGGACTAACCGATACGCAGTATTTT.